The T cell receptor (beta chain) under discussion was sequenced for a study of metastatic and nonmetastatic thyroid tumors. TCRdb reassembled clones from the PCR reads with MiXCR. The table lists under 30,000 clones, around 20% of them singletons. This clone was seen many times. Each patient came to thyroid surgery without any prior treatment (of any kind). CDR1 is SGHNT, CDR2 YYREEE, per germline (reference sequence). Deletions cut 1 base from V and 6 bases from J, with 5 bases between. The CDR3 extends over 12 amino acids. This receptor was taken from a female donor with papillary thyroid cancer or a benign thyroid nodule (not recorded which). Some clones in this sample may be carry-over from other donors' samples. The rearrangement joins TRBV5-4 to TRBJ2-1; D not certain. Source material: blood. The CDR3 DNA follows: TGTGCCAGCAGCTTGTGGGGCAATGAGCAGTTCTTC. This codes for CASSLWGNEQFF.